A single sample gave rise to the 5 T cell receptor beta chains below, sequenced in a study of blood T cell repertoires in COVID-19. Assay used: immunoSEQ multiplex PCR; TCRdb lists only in-frame clones, some missing. The sample lists under 150,000 clones, roughly 84% occurring once. Sequenced material: PBMCs or T cells enriched from blood (not recorded which). The receptors were sampled from a woman aged 45-65 years who had been exposed to COVID-19.

The V and J genes are TRBV7-3 and TRBJ2-3; the D is unclear. The CDR3 is made up of 15 amino acids. The V end was cut by 5 bases, the J end by 3 bases, with 15 bases between. Germline loops: CDR1 SGHTA, CDR2 FQGTGA. CDR3 region: CASSPPADNTDTQYF. The CDR3 DNA follows: TGTGCCAGCAGCCCCCCCGCCGACAATACAGATACGCAGTATTTT.

The chain employs TRBV25-1 and TRBJ1-6, with a possible D match to TRBD1 (5 bases). Germline-derived CDR1 and CDR2 are MGHDK and SYGVNS. The CDR3 length is 12 residues. Deletions cut 5 bases from V and 12 bases from J, with 11 bases between. The CDR3 DNA reads as TGTGCCAGCAGTTGGGGGGGGGTACCCCTCCACTTT. It is translated as CASSWGGVPLHF.

V is TRBV10-1 and J is TRBJ1-3; D gene uncertain. The length of the CDR3 is 14 residues. V dropped 5 bases and J dropped 2 bases, with 10 bases sitting between them. CDR1 WNHNN and CDR2 SYGVQD come from the germline V gene (reference sequence). The CDR3 loop reads CASSPRDTGNTIYF. In nucleotides, the CDR3 is TGCGCCAGCAGTCCCCGGGATACTGGAAACACCATATATTTT.

This clone was seen more than once but under ten times. The chain uses TRBV18 and TRBJ1-3; no reliable D call. V lost 5 bases and J 0 bases, leaving 8 bases between the germline ends. Germline CDR1 KGHSH, CDR2 LQKENI. The CDR3 runs 14 residues. The DNA of the CDR3 is TGTGCCAGCTCAGACGGGAACTCTGGAAACACCATATATTTT. Protein: CASSDGNSGNTIYF.

V is TRBV5-1 and J is TRBJ1-2; tentatively, D is TRBD1 (5 bases). V lost 4 bases, J lost 8 bases, and 15 bases lay in between. The CDR3 spans 13 residues. From germline, CDR1 is SGHRS and CDR2 YFSETQ. DNA of the CDR3: TGCGCCAGCAGCCCTCAGGGTGATATAGGCTACACCTTC. It encodes CASSPQGDIGYTF.